This paragraph covers one T cell receptor (beta chain) sequence. Its antigen is unknown. The germline V gene has CDR1 SEHNR and CDR2 FQNEAQ (reference sequence). The junction had 0 bases not matched to a gene; V was cut back by 6 bases and J by 1 base. The CDR3 totals 13 residues. This specimen belongs to a study of OX40 agonist ivuxolimab in advanced cancers. Looking at the study overall: Patients received ivuxolimab, an intravenous treatment, every 2 weeks at 0.01 to 10 mg/kg.

Points from the study as a whole: Blood T cells, both CD4+ and CD8+, expanded clonally by week 6 at 0.1 to 3.0 mg/kg.

Method: immunoSEQ multiplex PCR; TCRdb's copy keeps in-frame clones and lacks some. The sample lists some 37,000 clones, 88% occurring once. J is TRBJ2-1 and V is TRBV7-9; 7 bases line up with TRBD1. The sequences come from CD4+ or CD8+ T cells sorted from blood, collected in a trial of the OX40 agonist ivuxolimab. This clonotype was obtained from an adult with an advanced solid tumor such as melanoma, head and neck, liver or kidney cancer. The CDR3, as DNA: TGTGCCAGCAGACAGGGGTCCTACAATGAGCAGTTCTTC. It encodes CASRQGSYNEQFF.